This T cell receptor (beta chain) comes out of a study of control samples from healthy donors and cancer patients. Method: immunoSEQ multiplex PCR; TCRdb's copy keeps in-frame clones and lacks some. The table shows about 77,000 clones, with 92% occurring only once. Sequences were obtained from blood. The sequence derives from an older woman in good health.

CDR3 sequence reads: CASSVTWNEQFF. In DNA form, the CDR3 reads TGTGCCAGCAGTGTGACCTGGAATGAGCAGTTCTTC. This rearrangement joins TRBV2 to TRBJ2-1; D call uncertain. The V and J ends lost 4 bases and 7 bases respectively, with 8 bases between them. Germline-derived CDR1 and CDR2 are SNHLY and FYNNEI. The CDR3 loop spans 12 amino acids. The complete variable domain, with remaining parts taken from reference TRBV2 and TRBJ2-1, reads EPEVTQTPSHQVTQMGQEVILRCVPISNHLYFYWYRQILGQKVEFLVSFYNNEISEKSEIFDDQFSVERPDGSNFTLKIRSTKLEDSAMYFCASSVTWNEQFFGPGTRLTVL.